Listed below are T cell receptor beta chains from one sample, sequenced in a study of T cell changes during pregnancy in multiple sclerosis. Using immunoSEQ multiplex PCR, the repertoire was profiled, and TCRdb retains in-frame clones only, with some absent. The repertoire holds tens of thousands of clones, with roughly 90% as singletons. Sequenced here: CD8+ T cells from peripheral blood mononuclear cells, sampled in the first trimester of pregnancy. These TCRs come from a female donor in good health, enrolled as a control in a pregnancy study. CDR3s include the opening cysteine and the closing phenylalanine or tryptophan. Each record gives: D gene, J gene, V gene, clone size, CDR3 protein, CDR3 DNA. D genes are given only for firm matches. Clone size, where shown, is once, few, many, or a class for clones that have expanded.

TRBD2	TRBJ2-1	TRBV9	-	CASSVDGGGAYNEQFF	TGTGCCAGCAGCGTAGATGGCGGGGGGGCCTACAATGAGCAGTTCTTC
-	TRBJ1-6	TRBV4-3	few	CASSQATAYNSPLHF	TGCGCCAGCAGCCAGGCAACAGCCTATAATTCACCCCTCCACTTT
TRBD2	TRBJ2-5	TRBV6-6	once	CASSGVAGEETQYF	TGTGCCAGCAGTGGAGTAGCGGGAGAGGAGACCCAGTACTTC
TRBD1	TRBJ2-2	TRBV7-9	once	CARRGTGETGELFF	TGTGCCCGCCGAGGGACAGGCGAAACCGGGGAGCTGTTTTTT
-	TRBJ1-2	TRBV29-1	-	CSVEGQGWYGYTF	TGCAGCGTTGAGGGGCAGGGGTGGTATGGCTACACCTTC
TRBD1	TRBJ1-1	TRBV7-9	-	CASSPDRDTEAFF	TGTGCCAGCAGCCCGGACAGGGACACTGAAGCTTTCTTT
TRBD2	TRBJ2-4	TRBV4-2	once	CASSPNRGLAGGHWENIQYF	TGTGCCAGCAGCCCAAATAGGGGACTAGCGGGGGGGCACTGGGAAAACATTCAGTACTTC
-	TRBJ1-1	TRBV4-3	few	CASSQEMDSEAFF	TGCGCCAGCAGCCAAGAAATGGACAGTGAAGCTTTCTTT
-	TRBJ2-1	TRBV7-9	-	CASSAGTHNEQFF	TGTGCCAGCAGCGCCGGGACACACAATGAGCAGTTCTTC
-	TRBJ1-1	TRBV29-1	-	CSVEYGNAEAFF	TGCAGCGTTGAATACGGGAACGCTGAAGCTTTCTTT
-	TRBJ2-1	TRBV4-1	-	CASSQGPARRFF	TGCGCCAGCAGCCAAGGACCTGCTAGGCGGTTCTTC
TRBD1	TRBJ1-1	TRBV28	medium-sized	CASSSPDRGMNTEAFF	TGTGCCAGCAGCTCTCCGGACAGGGGAATGAACACTGAAGCTTTCTTT
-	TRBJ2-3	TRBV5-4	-	CASSLAIREADTQYF	TGTGCCAGCAGCTTGGCGATCAGGGAGGCAGATACGCAGTATTTT
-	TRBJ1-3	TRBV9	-	CASTPGGQGNTIYF	TGTGCCAGCACTCCCGGGGGGCAAGGAAACACCATATATTTT
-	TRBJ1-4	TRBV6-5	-	CASSTGDAEKLFF	TGTGCCAGCAGCACCGGGGATGCTGAAAAACTGTTTTTT
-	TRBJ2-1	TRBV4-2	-	CASSQPGSFAYNEQFF	TGTGCCAGCAGCCAACCGGGTTCCTTTGCCTACAATGAGCAGTTCTTC
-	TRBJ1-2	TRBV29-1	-	CSVGGGNGYTF	TGCAGCGTTGGAGGGGGAAACGGCTACACCTTC
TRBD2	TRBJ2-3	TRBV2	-	CASSEGLAADTQYF	TGTGCCAGCAGTGAGGGACTAGCTGCAGATACGCAGTATTTT
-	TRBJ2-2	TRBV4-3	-	CASSQVARSVNTGELFF	TGCGCCAGCAGCCAAGTTGCCCGGTCGGTAAACACCGGGGAGCTGTTTTTT
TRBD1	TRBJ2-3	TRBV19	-	CASSLGTAYFTDTQYF	TGTGCCAGTAGCTTAGGGACAGCATACTTCACAGATACGCAGTATTTT
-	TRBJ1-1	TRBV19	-	CASSISLNTEAFF	TGTGCCAGTAGTATATCTTTGAACACTGAAGCTTTCTTT
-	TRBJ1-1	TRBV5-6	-	CASNSGQRDTEAFF	TGTGCCAGCAACTCCGGACAGAGAGACACTGAAGCTTTCTTT
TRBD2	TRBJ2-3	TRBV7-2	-	CASSLGSAAGGGDTQYF	TGTGCCAGCAGCTTGGGTTCGGCAGCGGGGGGAGGAGATACGCAGTATTTT
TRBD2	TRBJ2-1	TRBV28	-	CASSPLGAGADNEQFF	TGTGCCAGCAGTCCCCTGGGAGCGGGGGCCGACAATGAGCAGTTCTTC
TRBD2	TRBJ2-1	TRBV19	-	CASSPAGGPGEQFF	TGTGCCAGTAGCCCAGCGGGGGGGCCGGGTGAGCAGTTCTTC
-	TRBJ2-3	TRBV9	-	CASSASGKMDTQYF	TGTGCCAGCAGCGCATCCGGGAAGATGGATACGCAGTATTTT
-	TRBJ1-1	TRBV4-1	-	CASSLRGGANTEAFF	TGCGCCAGCAGCCTCCGGGGAGGAGCGAACACTGAAGCTTTCTTT
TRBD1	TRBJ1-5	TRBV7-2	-	CASSLRQGINQPQHF	TGTGCCAGCAGCTTGAGACAGGGGATTAATCAGCCCCAGCATTTT
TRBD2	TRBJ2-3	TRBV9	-	CASSTSGGADTQYF	TGTGCCAGCAGTACTAGCGGGGGGGCAGATACGCAGTATTTT
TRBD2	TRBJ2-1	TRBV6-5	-	CASSALAGNEQFF	TGTGCCAGCAGCGCCCTAGCGGGGAATGAGCAGTTCTTC
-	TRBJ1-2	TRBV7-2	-	CASSYPGGSGGYTF	TGTGCCAGCAGCTACCCGGGGGGAAGTGGCGGCTACACCTTC
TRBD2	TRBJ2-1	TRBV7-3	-	CASSGGGYNEQFF	TGTGCCAGCAGTGGGGGGGGGTACAATGAGCAGTTCTTC
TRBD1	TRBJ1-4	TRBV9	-	CASSVGTQGAHEKLFF	TGTGCCAGCAGCGTAGGGACCCAGGGGGCTCACGAAAAACTGTTTTTT
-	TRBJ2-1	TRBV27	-	CASTTPRGLAYNEQFF	TGTGCCAGCACCACGCCGCGGGGGCTGGCCTACAATGAGCAGTTCTTC
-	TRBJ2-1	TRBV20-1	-	CSARTSNEQFF	TGCAGTGCTAGAACCAGCAATGAGCAGTTCTTC
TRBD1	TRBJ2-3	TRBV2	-	CARFRDRGTDTQYF	TGTGCCAGGTTCCGGGACAGGGGGACAGATACGCAGTATTTT
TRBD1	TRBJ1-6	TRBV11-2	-	CASSPNRGSDSPLHF	TGTGCCAGCAGCCCAAACAGGGGAAGTGATTCACCCCTCCACTTT
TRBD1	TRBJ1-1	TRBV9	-	CASSGGQGLNTEAFF	TGTGCCAGCAGCGGAGGACAGGGACTGAACACTGAAGCTTTCTTT
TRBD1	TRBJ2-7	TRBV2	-	CASSDWDSGYEQYF	TGTGCCAGCAGTGACTGGGACAGTGGCTACGAGCAGTACTTC
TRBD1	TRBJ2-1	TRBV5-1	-	CASSLKSDPTGGNEQFF	TGCGCCAGCAGCTTGAAATCCGACCCTACAGGGGGGAATGAGCAGTTCTTC
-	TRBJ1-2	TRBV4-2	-	CASSQAGGEDGYTF	TGTGCCAGCAGCCAGGCCGGAGGGGAGGATGGCTACACCTTC
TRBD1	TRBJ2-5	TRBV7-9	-	CASSLSSGGRETQYF	TGTGCCAGCAGCTTAAGCTCAGGGGGAAGAGAGACCCAGTACTTC
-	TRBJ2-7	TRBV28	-	CASSSTRVRHGGSYEQYF	TGTGCCAGCAGTTCAACCCGAGTCCGGCACGGAGGCTCCTACGAGCAGTACTTC
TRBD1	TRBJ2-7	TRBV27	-	CASSDRVMGEQYF	TGTGCCAGCAGTGACAGGGTTATGGGGGAGCAGTACTTC
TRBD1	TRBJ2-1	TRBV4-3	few	CASSSWDRGSDEQFF	TGCGCCAGCAGCTCCTGGGACAGGGGTAGCGATGAGCAGTTCTTC
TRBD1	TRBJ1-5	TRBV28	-	CASSFKGAFDQPQHF	TGTGCCAGCAGTTTCAAGGGGGCGTTCGATCAGCCCCAGCATTTT
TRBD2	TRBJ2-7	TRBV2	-	CASRHTSGTNSYEQYF	TGTGCCAGCAGACACACTTCCGGGACTAACTCCTACGAGCAGTACTTC
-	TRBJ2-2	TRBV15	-	CATVQFTGELFF	TGTGCCACCGTACAGTTCACCGGGGAGCTGTTTTTT
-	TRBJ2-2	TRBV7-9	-	CASSLNGILTGELFF	TGTGCCAGCAGCTTAAACGGTATCTTGACCGGGGAGCTGTTTTTT
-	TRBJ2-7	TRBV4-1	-	CASSQARYYEQYF	TGCGCCAGCAGCCAAGCCAGGTACTACGAGCAGTACTTC